These T cell receptor beta chains were read from a single sample in a study of regulatory T cells in long-lasting Graves disease. Each CDR3 protein is one row after TCRdb ran MiXCR on the multiplex PCR reads. The data show about 220,000 distinct CDR3 sequences, with roughly a fifth seen just once and about 11% held by the top ten. This sample also belongs to another study, concerning T cells in Graves' hyperthyroidism and ophthalmopathy.

The starting material was peripheral blood mononuclear cells (PBMCs), obtained at new diagnosis, from a patient treated with antithyroid drugs. Receptors originate from a woman in her thirties with Graves disease. Each CDR3 is given with its conserved first and last residue. The D gene is left open where the match is weak. Not every row has a clone size; where given, it reads once, few, many or a size class.

v_gene,d_gene,j_gene,abundance,CDR3aa,CDR3nt
TRBV7-9,TRBD2,TRBJ2-1,NA,CASSLRTSGRYNEQFF,TGTGCCAGCAGCTTGAGGACTAGCGGGAGGTACAATGAGCAGTTCTTC
TRBV6-5,TRBD1,TRBJ2-7,many,CASSLEGARYEQYF,TGTGCCAGCAGTTTAGAGGGGGCTCGTTACGAGCAGTACTTC
TRBV12-3/TRBV12-4,NA,TRBJ1-5,many,CASRHRDRNQPQHF,TGTGCCAGCAGACATCGTGACCGCAATCAGCCCCAGCATTTT
TRBV5-6,TRBD1,TRBJ1-2,many,CASSPTGAGYTF,TGTGCCAGCAGCCCCACAGGGGCTGGCTACACCTTC
TRBV2,NA,TRBJ1-6,NA,CASTFIRSSYDSPLHF,TGTGCCAGCACCTTTATCCGGAGCTCCTATGATTCACCCCTCCACTTT
TRBV7-6,NA,TRBJ1-1,NA,CASSSGRTEAFF,TGTGCCAGCAGCTCGGGGAGAACTGAAGCTTTCTTT
TRBV19,NA,TRBJ1-2,many,CASSIEGRTRGYGYTF,TGTGCCAGTAGTATAGAAGGGAGGACCCGGGGCTATGGCTACACCTTC
TRBV7-2,TRBD1,TRBJ1-1,many,CASSVARGRGTEAFF,TGTGCCAGCAGCGTTGCCAGGGGGAGAGGAACTGAAGCTTTCTTT
TRBV18,NA,TRBJ2-5,many,CASSGRYQETQYF,TGTGCCAGCTCCGGACGGTACCAAGAGACCCAGTACTTC
TRBV11-2,NA,TRBJ1-6,few,CASSFGQNYNSPLHF,TGTGCCAGCAGCTTTGGACAAAACTATAATTCACCCCTCCACTTT
TRBV28,TRBD2,TRBJ2-1,many,CASRGTSGLRSYNEQFF,TGTGCCAGCAGAGGGACTAGCGGCTTGCGGTCCTACAATGAGCAGTTCTTC
TRBV9,NA,TRBJ2-7,few,CASSESQGKTYEQYF,TGTGCCAGCAGCGAAAGTCAGGGGAAAACCTACGAGCAGTACTTC
TRBV3-1,NA,TRBJ2-7,few,CASSQGVTSYEQYF,TGTGCCAGCAGCCAAGGGGTGACGAGCTACGAGCAGTACTTC
TRBV12-3/TRBV12-4,NA,TRBJ1-1,many,CASSLAPDSPTKAFF,TGTGCCAGCAGTTTAGCGCCGGACAGTCCCACTAAAGCTTTCTTT
TRBV20-1,NA,TRBJ1-1,many,CSARYGNTEAFF,TGCAGTGCCCGATATGGGAACACTGAAGCTTTCTTT
TRBV5-1,NA,TRBJ2-5,NA,CASSFKGATETQYF,TGCGCCAGCAGCTTTAAAGGGGCTACAGAGACCCAGTACTTC
TRBV20-1,NA,TRBJ2-1,once,CSAQIAFEDVNYNEQFF,TGCAGTGCTCAGATCGCCTTCGAAGACGTAAACTACAATGAGCAGTTCTTC
TRBV6-2/TRBV6-3,NA,TRBJ2-5,many,CASSFGTVSLGETQYF,TGTGCCAGCAGTTTTGGGACGGTTAGTTTGGGTGAGACCCAGTACTTC